The 31 T cell receptor beta chains below come from one sample, sequenced in a study of Graves' ophthalmopathy and Graves' hyperthyroidism. The authors amplified TCR beta CDR3 regions, and they did so from RNA transcripts for repertoire sequencing. First-round RT-PCR employed HTBI primers, with a second-round multiplex PCR after it. TCRdb redid the calling of the multiplex PCR reads with MiXCR, one entry per CDR3 protein. Here the sample spans about 740,000 distinct CDR3 sequences, roughly two fifths being singletons. The sequenced sample consisted of peripheral blood. Every receptor here comes from an adult man with Graves' ophthalmopathy.

The rearrangement links TRBV10-3 to TRBJ2-5; 9 nucleotides align to TRBD1. J lost 4 bases, V lost 2 bases, and 5 bases had no gene match. The CDR3 spans 15 residues. From germline, CDR1 is ENHRY and CDR2 SYGVKD. CDR3 DNA: TGTGCCATCAGTGAGCCCGGGACAGGGATAGAGACCCAGTACTTC. Translated, it gives CAISEPGTGIETQYF.

In its sample, this clonotype was seen many times. The chain is built from TRBV2 and TRBJ2-2; D is undetermined. Germline CDR1 and CDR2: SNHLY and FYNNEI. This CDR3 region has 13 residues. Trimming left V 4 bases short and J 5 bases short, with 8 bases between. CDR3 in amino acids: CASSARVTGELFF. The CDR3 nucleotides are TGTGCCAGCAGTGCTCGGGTTACCGGGGAGCTGTTTTTT. The complete variable domain, with remaining parts taken from reference TRBV2 and TRBJ2-2, reads EPEVTQTPSHQVTQMGQEVILRCVPISNHLYFYWYRQILGQKVEFLVSFYNNEISEKSEIFDDQFSVERPDGSNFTLKIRSTKLEDSAMYFCASSARVTGELFFGEGSRLTVL.

The chain links TRBV20-1 to TRBJ2-5; D could derive from TRBD1 or TRBD2 (5 bases each). V lost 4 bases and J 5 bases, leaving 20 bases between the germline ends. This CDR3 spans 15 amino acids. Germline CDR1 reads DFQATT; CDR2 reads SNEGSKA (reference sequence). CDR3 nucleotide sequence: TGCAGTGCTATGTCCGGGGCAGCGGCGGCGGAGACCCAGTACTTC. Amino acids: CSAMSGAAAAETQYF.

The gene calls are TRBV10-3 and TRBJ2-5; TRBD1 agrees at 12 bases. After removal of 7 bases from V and 4 bases from J, the junction contained 16 bases not matched to a gene. In germline, CDR1 is ENHRY, CDR2 SYGVKD. The CDR3 covers 18 residues. CDR3 DNA: TGTGCCATCAATCCGGGACAGGGGGCGAGTTCGGGCGGAGAGACCCAGTACTTC. Residues: CAINPGQGASSGGETQYF.

Of note for this clonotype: With a much larger clone just one base away, this may be a read error. The rearrangement links TRBV9 to TRBJ2-5; no clear D. Between the trimmed V and J ends, which lost 4 bases and 4 bases, there was a span of 14 bases. CDR1 and CDR2 from the germline V gene are SGDLS and YYNGEE. The CDR3 sequence is 14 residues long. In DNA, the CDR3 is TGTGCCAGCAGCCTAGAGGCCAGCCCAGAGACCCAGTACTTC. This translates into CASSLEASPETQYF.

The V and J genes are TRBV7-9 and TRBJ2-6, with 12 bases matching TRBD1. The CDR3 is 19 amino acids. The germline V gene has CDR1 SEHNR and CDR2 FQNEAQ (reference sequence). V was clipped by 5 bases and J by 4 bases; unmatched bases: 12. CDR3 sequence reads: CASSQVTGTGGAGANVLTF. CDR3 nucleotide sequence: TGTGCCAGCAGCCAAGTAACCGGGACAGGGGGCGCCGGGGCCAACGTCCTGACTTTC.

The chain carries TRBV6-6 and TRBJ1-5; TRBD1 matches 7 bases. The CDR3 runs 14 residues. CDR1 MNHNY and CDR2 SVGAGI come from the germline V gene (reference sequence). V trimming: 5 bases; J trimming: 4 bases; junction bases outside the gene matches: 5. The CDR3 nucleotides read TGTGCCAGCAGTAAAGGACAGGTGAATCAGCCCCAGCATTTT. It is translated as CASSKGQVNQPQHF.

This clonotype was detected a few times. This sequence joins TRBV14 and TRBJ1-6; 10 positions match TRBD1. J gave up 1 base and V 4 bases, and 10 bases lay outside the gene matches. Germline assignment: CDR1 SGHDN and CDR2 FVKESK. This CDR3 comprises 19 residues. CDR3 DNA: TGTGCCAGCAGCCCCGTCGAACCGGGACAGGGGTCCTATAATTCACCCCTCCACTTT. Translated, it gives CASSPVEPGQGSYNSPLHF.

This clonotype was detected once. This chain joins TRBV7-9 and TRBJ2-2; 8 bases match TRBD2. Unmatched junction bases numbered 9, after V lost 3 bases and J lost 3 bases. From germline, CDR1 is SEHNR and CDR2 FQNEAQ (reference sequence). The CDR3 extends over 17 amino acids. The CDR3, as DNA: TGTGCCAGCAGCTTGGGCGGGGGGAGCCCATACACCGGGGAGCTGTTTTTT. This gives the protein CASSLGGGSPYTGELFF.

This chain joins TRBV10-3 and TRBJ1-1; no definite D call. From germline, CDR1 is ENHRY and CDR2 SYGVKD. V was cut by 6 bases and J by 0 bases, with 8 bases left in between. CDR3 size: 13 residues. CDR3 in amino acids: CAISPDMNTEAFF. DNA for the CDR3: TGTGCCATCAGCCCAGACATGAACACTGAAGCTTTCTTT.

This clonotype was seen a few times. The V gene is TRBV12-3 or TRBV12-4, the J gene TRBJ1-1; D is uncertain. This CDR3 is 15 amino acids long. The V end lost 2 bases, the J end lost 1 base, and 11 bases lay between the germline ends. CDR3 bases: TGTGCCAGCAGTTTAAGAAGGTTACAGAACACTGAAGCTTTCTTT. Amino acid sequence: CASSLRRLQNTEAFF.

For this clonotype: Since a much larger clone is just one base distant, this may be a read error. V usage is TRBV11-1 and J usage is TRBJ1-1; D remains ambiguous. Germline values: CDR1 SGHAT, CDR2 FQDESV (reference sequence). The CDR3 runs to 16 residues. Trimming took 1 base from V and 0 from J, leaving 12 bases between them. The CDR3: CASSLGGPLVNTEAFF. CDR3 DNA sequence: TGTGCCAGCAGCTTAGGCGGACCACTCGTGAACACTGAAGCTTTCTTT.

The V gene is TRBV29-1, the J gene TRBJ2-5; 7 positions match TRBD1. J gave up 2 bases and V 3 bases, and 3 bases lay outside the gene matches. Germline V gene lookup returns CDR1 SQVTM and CDR2 ANQGSEA. The CDR3 is 13 residues long. The DNA for the CDR3 is TGCAGCGTTGACCCGACAGGGCAAGAGACCCAGTACTTC. This encodes CSVDPTGQETQYF.

The J gene is TRBJ2-7, the V gene TRBV9; D uncertain. V dropped 2 bases and J dropped 0 bases, with 12 bases sitting between them. CDR3 length: 15 amino acids. CDR1 and CDR2 from the germline V gene are SGDLS and YYNGEE. DNA of the CDR3: TGTGCCAGCAGCGTCCAGGCGGAGATCTCCTACGAGCAGTACTTC. Protein sequence: CASSVQAEISYEQYF.

This clonotype was seen many times. This sequence joins TRBV20-1 and TRBJ1-6; D unresolved. The CDR3 totals 16 residues. The germline gives CDR1 DFQATT, CDR2 SNEGSKA (reference sequence). Trimming took off 0 bases at V and 10 bases at J, with 19 bases between the two ends. CDR3 loop: CSARDPGGAIRSPLHF. DNA for the CDR3: TGCAGTGCTAGAGACCCCGGCGGAGCAATAAGATCACCCCTCCACTTT.

This chain uses TRBV7-9 with TRBJ2-2, with a weak D call TRBD1 (6 bases). The CDR3 spans 15 residues. The V and J ends lost 3 bases and 4 bases respectively, with 12 bases between them. Germline CDR1 and CDR2: SEHNR and FQNEAQ (reference sequence). CDR3 sequence (DNA): TGTGCCAGCAGCTTTTATGGGGGCGGCACCGGGGAGCTGTTTTTT. Translating gives CASSFYGGGTGELFF.

This clonotype was picked up a small number of times. J is TRBJ2-5 and V is TRBV20-1; 9 bases are a match to TRBD2. Looked up from germline, CDR1 is DFQATT and CDR2 is SNEGSKA (reference sequence). Trimming removed 0 bases from V and 5 bases from J; junction bases left unmatched: 10. This CDR3 is built from 16 residues. Here the CDR3 DNA reads TGCAGTGCTAGAGATTCCACAGCGGGGGGAAAGGAGACCCAGTACTTC. Protein: CSARDSTAGGKETQYF.

The chain couples TRBV14 to TRBJ1-6; D call uncertain. Germline-derived CDR1 and CDR2 are SGHDN and FVKESK. CDR3 length: 17 residues. V lost 4 bases, J lost 2 bases, and 15 bases lay in between. The chain's CDR3 is CASSPTITKAYNSPLHF. The CDR3 bases are TGTGCCAGCAGCCCGACAATCACCAAGGCCTATAATTCACCCCTCCACTTT.

The sample holds many counts of this clonotype. The J gene is TRBJ2-5, the V gene TRBV7-9; 7 bases fit TRBD1. The CDR3 loop spans 14 amino acids. CDR1 is SEHNR and CDR2 is FQNEAQ in the germline V gene (reference sequence). The V segment lost 4 bases and the J segment 0 bases; nucleotides outside the gene matches: 2. DNA for the CDR3: TGTGCCAGCAGCTCGGGACAGAACCAAGAGACCCAGTACTTC. It yields the protein CASSSGQNQETQYF.

This clonotype was detected many times. This chain uses TRBV11-2 with TRBJ1-2, with D possibly being TRBD1 (5 bases). CDR1 is SGHAT and CDR2 is FQNNGV in the germline V gene. The CDR3 spans 14 residues. V lost 4 bases, J lost 8 bases, and 17 bases lay in between. CDR3 in DNA: TGTGCCAGCAGCTCGACCGGGACTCGGAGGGGCTACACCTTC. This translates into CASSSTGTRRGYTF.

With respect to this clonotype: One junction end does not reproduce the germline sequence, and a read error may be involved. The rearrangement joins TRBV19 to TRBJ1-6, with unresolved D. This CDR3 contains 13 residues. CDR1 is LNHDA and CDR2 is SQIVND in the germline V gene (reference sequence). CDR3 in amino acids: CASSSGNNSPPHF. Here the CDR3 DNA reads TGTGCCAGCAGCTCCGGGAATAATTCACCCCCCCACTTT.

This clonotype has ten or more counts. The V and J genes are TRBV7-9 and TRBJ1-3; 7 bases are shared with TRBD1. CDR3 length: 14 residues. Per the germline V gene, CDR1 is SEHNR and CDR2 is FQNEAQ (reference sequence). The trim removed 3 bases at V and 4 bases at J, leaving 3 bases unmatched. The CDR3 coding sequence is TGTGCCAGCAGCTTCGGACAGGAGGGAAACACCATATATTTT. It translates to CASSFGQEGNTIYF. The full variable domain, in which reference TRBV7-9 and TRBJ1-3 provide the parts outside the CDR3, is DTGVSQNPRHKITKRGQNVTFRCDPISEHNRLYWYRQTLGQGPEFLTYFQNEAQLEKSRLLSDRFSAERPKGSFSTLEIQRTEQGDSAMYLCASSFGQEGNTIYFGEGSWLTVV.

This chain links TRBV20-1 with TRBJ2-7; the match to TRBD1 covers 7 bases. The trim removed 5 bases at V and 0 bases at J, leaving 7 bases unmatched. The CDR3 is 14 amino acids. Germline V gives CDR1 DFQATT, CDR2 SNEGSKA (reference sequence). The CDR3 DNA is TGCAGTGCTTCCGGGACAGAAAACTCCTACGAGCAGTACTTC. This gives the protein CSASGTENSYEQYF.

The chain links TRBV9 to TRBJ2-6, with 7 bases matching TRBD2. After removal of 1 base from V and 1 base from J, the junction contained 5 bases not matched to a gene. The CDR3 spans 17 residues. CDR1 and CDR2 (germline): SGDLS, YYNGEE. The CDR3 bases are TGTGCCAGCAGCGTAAACGGGGGGTTGTCTGGGGCCAACGTCCTGACTTTC. Its protein product is CASSVNGGLSGANVLTF.

This clonotype came up a few times. The chain uses TRBV5-1 and TRBJ2-6; D gene ambiguous. Germline-derived CDR1 and CDR2 are SGHRS and YFSETQ. V gave up 4 bases and J gave up 4 bases, with 27 bases separating them. This CDR3 has 20 residues. CDR3: CASSNWGLETRLRGANVLTF. Written as DNA, the CDR3 is TGCGCCAGCAGCAATTGGGGTCTTGAGACACGCCTCAGAGGGGCCAACGTCCTGACTTTC.

This clonotype was observed a few times. V usage is TRBV20-1 and J usage is TRBJ1-6; D may be TRBD1 (6 bases). Trimming cost V 6 bases and J 5 bases, with 17 bases left between them. Germline-derived CDR1 and CDR2 are DFQATT and SNEGSKA (reference sequence). The length of the CDR3 is 15 residues. CDR3 DNA: TGCAGTGCAAACAGGGAACCCCAAAATAATTCACCCCTCCACTTT. It is translated as CSANREPQNNSPLHF.

The chain uses TRBV7-9 and TRBJ2-5; 9 nucleotides line up with TRBD1. This CDR3 is 12 amino acids long. Germline CDR1 is SEHNR and CDR2 is FQNEAQ (reference sequence). V lost 8 bases to trimming and J lost 5 bases; unmatched junction nucleotides: 3. The CDR3, as DNA: TGTGCCAGCTGGGACAGGGAGGAGACCCAGTACTTC. This translates into CASWDREETQYF.

Notes on this clonotype: The germline gene is not matched at one end of the junction; a read error may be the cause. The chain combines TRBV7-9 with TRBJ2-5; D is unclear. The CDR3 runs 13 residues. The germline V gene encodes CDR1 SEHNR and CDR2 FQNEAQ (reference sequence). The CDR3: CASHPGEQEAQYF. The CDR3 region has the DNA TGTGCCAGTCACCCGGGTGAACAAGAGGCCCAGTACTTC. The whole variable domain, remainder taken from reference TRBV7-9 and TRBJ2-5, is DTGVSQNPRHKITKRGQNVTFRCDPISEHNRLYWYRQTLGQGPEFLTYFQNEAQLEKSRLLSDRFSAERPKGSFSTLEIQRTEQGDSAMYLCASHPGEQEAQYFGPGTRLLVL.

The chain is built from TRBV7-2 and TRBJ2-7, with D perhaps matching TRBD2 (5 bases). V was trimmed by 1 base and J by 6 bases, leaving 16 bases between them. CDR3 length: 15 residues. The V gene's germline CDR1 is SGHTA and CDR2 FQGNSA. The CDR3 spells CASSLGGSASPEQYF. CDR3 nucleotides: TGTGCCAGCAGCTTAGGGGGTAGCGCGTCCCCCGAGCAGTACTTC.

This chain joins TRBV20-1 and TRBJ2-7; D possibly matches TRBD1 or TRBD2 (5 bases each). V was clipped by 6 bases and J by 5 bases, with 20 bases between them. Germline V gives CDR1 DFQATT, CDR2 SNEGSKA (reference sequence). This CDR3 region has 14 residues. CDR3 DNA sequence: TGCAGTGCCAGACTAAACCATTGGGGCCACGAGCAGTACTTC. It yields the protein CSARLNHWGHEQYF.

The chain couples TRBV2 to TRBJ1-2; 9 nucleotides match TRBD1. CDR3 length: 13 amino acids. Trimming removed 8 bases from V and 6 bases from J; junction bases left unmatched: 7. Germline CDR1 reads SNHLY; CDR2 reads FYNNEI. CDR3 nucleotides: TGTGCCAGCGGCTTGGGACAGGGTAATGGCTACACCTTC. It translates to CASGLGQGNGYTF.